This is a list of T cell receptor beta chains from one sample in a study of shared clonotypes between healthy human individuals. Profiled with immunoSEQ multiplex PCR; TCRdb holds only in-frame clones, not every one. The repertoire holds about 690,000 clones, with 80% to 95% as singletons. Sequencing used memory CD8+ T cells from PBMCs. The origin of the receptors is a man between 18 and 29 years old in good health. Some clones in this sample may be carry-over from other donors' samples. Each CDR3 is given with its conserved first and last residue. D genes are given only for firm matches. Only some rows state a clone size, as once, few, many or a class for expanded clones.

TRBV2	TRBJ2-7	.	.	CASSQVLTGSDEQYF	TGTGCCAGCAGTCAGGTGCTAACAGGGTCCGACGAGCAGTACTTC
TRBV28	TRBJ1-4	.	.	CASSLYVTKVEKLFF	TGTGCCAGCAGTTTATATGTCACAAAGGTTGAAAAACTGTTTTTT
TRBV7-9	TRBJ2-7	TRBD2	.	CASSPGGGKYEQYF	TGTGCCAGCAGTCCGGGAGGCGGGAAATACGAGCAGTACTTC
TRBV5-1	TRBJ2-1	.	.	CASSLVGVRGLDEQFF	TGCGCCAGCAGCTTGGTCGGCGTCCGAGGGTTGGATGAGCAGTTCTTC
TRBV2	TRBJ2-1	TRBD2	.	CASSWTSGYNEQFF	TGTGCCTCCTCATGGACTAGCGGATACAATGAGCAGTTCTTC
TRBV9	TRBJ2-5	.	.	CASSETGPGETQYF	TGTGCCAGCAGCGAAACAGGGCCAGGAGAGACCCAGTACTTC
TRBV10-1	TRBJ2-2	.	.	CASSVQGWTGELFF	TGCGCCAGCAGTGTGCAGGGTTGGACCGGGGAGCTGTTTTTT
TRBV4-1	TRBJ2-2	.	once	CASSLGGADTGELFF	TGCGCCAGCAGCCTTGGTGGGGCGGACACCGGGGAGCTGTTTTTT
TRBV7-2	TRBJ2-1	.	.	CASRTLKGWGEQFF	TGTGCCAGCAGAACTCTCAAGGGTTGGGGTGAGCAGTTCTTC
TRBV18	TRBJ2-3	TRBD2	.	CASSPFGGRASTDTQYF	TGTGCCAGCTCACCATTCGGCGGGAGGGCCAGCACAGATACGCAGTATTTT
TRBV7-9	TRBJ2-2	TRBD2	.	CASSLGLAGVGTGELFF	TGTGCCAGCAGCTTGGGACTAGCGGGAGTTGGGACCGGGGAGCTGTTTTTT
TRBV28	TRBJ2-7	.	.	CASSPGPYSYEQYF	TGTGCCAGCAGTCCGGGGCCATACTCCTACGAGCAGTACTTC
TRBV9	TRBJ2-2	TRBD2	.	CASSAAPGLAETGELFF	TGTGCCAGCAGCGCAGCTCCGGGACTAGCGGAGACCGGGGAGCTGTTTTTT
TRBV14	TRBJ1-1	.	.	CASSQSIPLEAFF	TGTGCCAGCAGCCAGTCCATTCCCCTTGAAGCTTTCTTT
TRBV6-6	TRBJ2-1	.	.	CASSYSGSSYNEQFF	TGTGCCAGCAGTTACAGCGGGTCCTCCTACAATGAGCAGTTCTTC
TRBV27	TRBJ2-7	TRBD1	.	CASSSIGQGAYEQYF	TGTGCCAGCAGTTCGATCGGACAGGGGGCCTACGAGCAGTACTTC
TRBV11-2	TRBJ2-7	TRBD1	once	CASSTPTGASYEQYF	TGTGCCAGCAGCACTCCGACAGGGGCTTCCTACGAGCAGTACTTC
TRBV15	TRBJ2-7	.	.	CATSRDRSGDEQYF	TGTGCCACCAGCAGAGATCGGTCGGGGGACGAGCAGTACTTC
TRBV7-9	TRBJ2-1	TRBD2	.	CASSPKSGRGPNEQFF	TGTGCCAGCAGCCCCAAGAGCGGGAGAGGCCCCAATGAGCAGTTCTTC
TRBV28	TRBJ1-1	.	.	CASSLTGNTEAFF	TGTGCCAGCAGTTTGACAGGGAACACTGAAGCTTTCTTT
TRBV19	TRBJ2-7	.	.	CASSMGRNYEQYF	TGTGCCAGTAGTATGGGCAGAAACTACGAGCAGTACTTC
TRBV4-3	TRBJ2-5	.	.	CASSPWKSVNGQETQYF	TGCGCCAGCAGCCCGTGGAAGAGTGTTAACGGTCAAGAGACCCAGTACTTC
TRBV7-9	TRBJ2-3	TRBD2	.	CASQGGRGTDTQYF	TGTGCCAGTCAAGGCGGGAGGGGCACAGATACGCAGTATTTT
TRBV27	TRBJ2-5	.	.	CASSLTVVGTQYF	TGTGCCAGCAGCCTGACGGTGGTTGGGACCCAGTACTTC
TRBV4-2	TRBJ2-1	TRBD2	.	CASSDKTSGTRNEQFF	TGTGCCAGCAGCGATAAGACTAGCGGGACACGAAATGAGCAGTTCTTC
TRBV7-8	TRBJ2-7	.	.	CASSPPAGGSYEQYF	TGTGCCAGCAGCCCGCCAGCGGGTGGCTCCTACGAGCAGTACTTC
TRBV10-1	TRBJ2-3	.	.	CASKKGPADTQYF	TGCGCCAGCAAGAAGGGCCCGGCAGATACGCAGTATTTT
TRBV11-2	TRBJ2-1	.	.	CASSLDVLGIGSAYNEQFF	TGTGCCAGCAGCTTAGATGTGTTGGGGATAGGGTCGGCCTACAATGAGCAGTTCTTC
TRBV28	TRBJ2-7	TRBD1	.	CASSIRDRGGEQYF	TGTGCCAGCAGTATCCGGGACAGGGGTGGGGAGCAGTACTTC
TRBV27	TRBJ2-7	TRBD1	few	CASSLGQGFYEQYF	TGTGCCAGCAGTTTAGGACAGGGATTCTACGAGCAGTACTTC
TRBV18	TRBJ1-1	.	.	CASGTEAFF	TGTGCCAGTGGGACTGAAGCTTTCTTT
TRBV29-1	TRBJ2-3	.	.	CSGGLTPRRDTQYF	TGCAGCGGGGGGTTGACCCCGAGGCGAGATACGCAGTATTTT